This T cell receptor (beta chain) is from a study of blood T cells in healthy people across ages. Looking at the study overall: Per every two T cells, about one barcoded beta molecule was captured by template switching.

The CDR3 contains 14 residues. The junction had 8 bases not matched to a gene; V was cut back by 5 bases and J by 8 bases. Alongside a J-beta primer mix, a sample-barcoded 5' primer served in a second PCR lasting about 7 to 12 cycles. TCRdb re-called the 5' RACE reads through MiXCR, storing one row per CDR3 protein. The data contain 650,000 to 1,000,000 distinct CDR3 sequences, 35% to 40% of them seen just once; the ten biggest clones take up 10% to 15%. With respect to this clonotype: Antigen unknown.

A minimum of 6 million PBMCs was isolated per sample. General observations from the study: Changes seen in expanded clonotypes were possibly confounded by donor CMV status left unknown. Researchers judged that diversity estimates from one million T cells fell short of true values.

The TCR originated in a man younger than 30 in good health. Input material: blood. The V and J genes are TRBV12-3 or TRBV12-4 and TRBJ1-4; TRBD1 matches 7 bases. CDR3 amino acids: CASSEGAREEKLFF. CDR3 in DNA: TGTGCCAGCAGTGAGGGGGCGAGAGAGGAAAAACTGTTTTTT.